Each of the 4 T cell receptor beta chains below was sequenced from the same sample in a study of shared clonotypes between healthy human individuals. Clones were read by immunoSEQ multiplex PCR, and TCRdb kept only the in-frame ones, dropping some. In the table there are about 1,500,000 clones, roughly 96% of which are singletons. The sample consisted of naive CD4+ T cells sorted from blood. Subset denoted: CD45RA+ positively selected. The receptors were gathered from a man between 25 and 39 years old in good health.

V and J are TRBV10-3 and TRBJ2-5; D gene uncertain. Germline-derived CDR1 and CDR2 are ENHRY and SYGVKD. This CDR3 comprises 12 residues. Trimming shortened V by 2 bases and J by 4 bases, and 5 bases separated the two germline ends. The CDR3, as DNA: TGTGCCATCAGTGAGGGCTCAGAGACCCAGTACTTC. Protein sequence: CAISEGSETQYF.

This sequence joins TRBV5-1 and TRBJ1-4, with D tentatively TRBD1 (6 bases). The CDR3 sequence is 15 residues long. Looked up from germline, CDR1 is SGHRS and CDR2 is YFSETQ. V was trimmed by 0 bases and J by 8 bases, leaving 14 bases between them. CDR3 sequence reads: CASSLVGGAEEKLFF. CDR3 sequence (DNA): TGCGCCAGCAGCTTGGTTGGGGGCGCGGAGGAAAAACTGTTTTTT.

The table lists this clone with a count of one. The chain joins TRBV5-1 to TRBJ1-3, with 7 bases that match TRBD1. Trimming took 2 bases from V and 4 from J; bases not matched to a gene: 9. CDR3 length: 16 residues. The V gene's germline CDR1 is SGHRS and CDR2 YFSETQ. The CDR3 loop is CASSFSDRAPGNTIYF. The CDR3 DNA is TGCGCCAGCAGCTTCAGTGACAGGGCTCCGGGAAACACCATATATTTT.

This clone was seen only once. This chain connects TRBV27 to TRBJ2-3; D gene uncertain. The CDR3 is 13 residues long. Germline V lookup: CDR1 MNHEY, CDR2 SMNVEV (reference sequence). The germline V and J ends were trimmed by 5 bases and 1 base, with 7 bases remaining between them. The CDR3 sequence: CASSPDRTDTQYF. Here the CDR3 DNA reads TGTGCCAGCAGTCCGGACCGCACAGATACGCAGTATTTT.